This TCR beta chain was captured by sequencing in a study of blood T cells in healthy people across ages. The use of a sample-barcoded 5' primer and a J-beta primer mix characterized a second PCR of about 6 to 12 cycles. From the 5' RACE reads, TCRdb called clonotypes with MiXCR, one entry per CDR3 protein. The sample yields about 500,000 distinct CDR3 sequences, around 24% seen once. The CDR3 consists of 16 residues. These data also featured in a second study, about T cells of mothers and their children.

This TCR derives from a boy younger than 18 in good health. This sequence joins TRBV12-3 or TRBV12-4 and TRBJ2-5; 8 bases line up with TRBD2. The J call is doubtful: the DNA matches TRBJ2-1 better. The sequencing sample was made of blood. This CDR3 is CASSFVVLAGGNEQFF. The CDR3 DNA is TGTGCCAGCAGTTTCGTAGTCCTAGCGGGTGGAAACGAGCAGTTCTTC.